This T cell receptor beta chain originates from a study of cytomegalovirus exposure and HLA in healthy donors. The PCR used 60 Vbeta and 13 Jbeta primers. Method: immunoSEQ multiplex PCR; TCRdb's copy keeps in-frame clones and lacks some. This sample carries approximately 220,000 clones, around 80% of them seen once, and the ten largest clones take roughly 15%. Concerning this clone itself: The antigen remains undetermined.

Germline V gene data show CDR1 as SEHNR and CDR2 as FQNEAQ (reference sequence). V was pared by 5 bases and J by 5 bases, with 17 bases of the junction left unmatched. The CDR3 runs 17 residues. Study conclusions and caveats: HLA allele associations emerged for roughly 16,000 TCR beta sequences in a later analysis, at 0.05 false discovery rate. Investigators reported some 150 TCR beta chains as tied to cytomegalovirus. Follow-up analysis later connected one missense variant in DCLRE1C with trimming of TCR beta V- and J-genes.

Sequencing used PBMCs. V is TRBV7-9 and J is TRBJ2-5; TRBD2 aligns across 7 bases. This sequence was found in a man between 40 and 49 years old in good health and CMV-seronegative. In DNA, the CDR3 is TGTGCCAGCAGCCCCCCTCGGGGCTCGGGGGGTGGTGAGACCCAGTACTTC. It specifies CASSPPRGSGGGETQYF.